This T cell receptor beta chain was retrieved from a study of blood T cell repertoires in COVID-19. Study overall: T cells, B-cell-depleted T cells, or PBMCs supplied cDNA or gDNA.

Germline CDR1 reads MNHEY; CDR2 reads SVGAGI. The J segment lost 7 bases and the V segment lost 6 bases, leaving 6 bases of the junction unmatched. The CDR3 covers 13 residues. Authors' processing steps: How many nucleated cells were present was estimated from reference gene primer amplification. The data were produced by immunoSEQ multiplex PCR, yet TCRdb's version contains in-frame clones alone and is incomplete. For V, J and clone size, that table is used; D and trimming come from the DNA. The repertoire holds roughly 55,000 clones, with roughly three quarters as singletons. The chain links TRBV6-5 to TRBJ1-2, with 9 bases identical to TRBD1. This receptor was obtained from a man aged 55-75 years with acute or convalescent COVID-19. The sequenced sample consisted of peripheral blood. The CDR3 region has the DNA TGTGCCAGCAGACCCGGGACAGGGAGTGGCTACACCTTC. The encoded protein is CASRPGTGSGYTF.